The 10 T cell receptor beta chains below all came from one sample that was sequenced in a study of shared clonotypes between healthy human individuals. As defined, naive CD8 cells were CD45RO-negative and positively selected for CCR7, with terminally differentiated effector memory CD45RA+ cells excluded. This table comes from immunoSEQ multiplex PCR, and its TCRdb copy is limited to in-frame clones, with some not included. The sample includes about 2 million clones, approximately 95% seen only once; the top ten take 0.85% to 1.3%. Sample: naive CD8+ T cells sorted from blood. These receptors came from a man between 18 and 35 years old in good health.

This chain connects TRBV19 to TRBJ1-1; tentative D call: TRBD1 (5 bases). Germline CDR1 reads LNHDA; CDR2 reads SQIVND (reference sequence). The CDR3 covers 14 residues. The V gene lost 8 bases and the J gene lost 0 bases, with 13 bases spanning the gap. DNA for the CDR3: TGTGCCAGTGGCGGAGACAGTCTGAACACTGAAGCTTTCTTT. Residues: CASGGDSLNTEAFF.

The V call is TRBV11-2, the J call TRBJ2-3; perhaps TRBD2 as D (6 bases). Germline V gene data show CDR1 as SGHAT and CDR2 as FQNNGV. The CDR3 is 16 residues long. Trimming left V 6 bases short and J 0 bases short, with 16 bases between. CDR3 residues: CASSNEGGVSTDTQYF. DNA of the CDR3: TGTGCCAGCAGTAACGAGGGAGGAGTCAGCACAGATACGCAGTATTTT.

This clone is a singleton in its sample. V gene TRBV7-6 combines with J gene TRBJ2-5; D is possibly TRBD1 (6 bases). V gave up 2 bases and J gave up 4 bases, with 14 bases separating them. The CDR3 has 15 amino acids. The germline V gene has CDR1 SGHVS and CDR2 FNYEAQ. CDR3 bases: TGTGCCAGCAGCTTAAAGACAGGAACCAGAGAGACCCAGTACTTC. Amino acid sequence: CASSLKTGTRETQYF.

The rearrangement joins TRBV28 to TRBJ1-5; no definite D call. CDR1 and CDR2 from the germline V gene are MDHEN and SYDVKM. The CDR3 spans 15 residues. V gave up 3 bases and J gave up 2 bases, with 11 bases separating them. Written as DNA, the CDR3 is TGTGCCAGCAGTTTTGGGTCTTGGGGCAATCAGCCCCAGCATTTT. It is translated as CASSFGSWGNQPQHF. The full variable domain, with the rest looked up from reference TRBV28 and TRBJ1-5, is DVKVTQSSRYLVKRTGEKVFLECVQDMDHENMFWYRQDPGLGLRLIYFSYDVKMKEKGDIPEGYSVSREKKERFSLILESASTNQTSMYLCASSFGSWGNQPQHFGDGTRLSIL.

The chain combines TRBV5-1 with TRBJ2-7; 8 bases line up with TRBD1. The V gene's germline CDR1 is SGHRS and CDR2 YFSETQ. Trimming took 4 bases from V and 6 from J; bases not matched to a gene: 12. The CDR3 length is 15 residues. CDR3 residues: CASSPNFGQGGEQYF. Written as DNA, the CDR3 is TGCGCCAGCAGCCCAAACTTTGGACAGGGAGGCGAGCAGTACTTC.

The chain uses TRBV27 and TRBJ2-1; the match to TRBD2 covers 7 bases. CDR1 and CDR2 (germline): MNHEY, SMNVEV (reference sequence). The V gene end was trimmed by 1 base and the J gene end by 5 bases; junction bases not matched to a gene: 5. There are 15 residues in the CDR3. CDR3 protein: CASSLYGGTNNEQFF. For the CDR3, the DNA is TGTGCCAGCAGTTTATACGGGGGGACCAACAATGAGCAGTTCTTC.

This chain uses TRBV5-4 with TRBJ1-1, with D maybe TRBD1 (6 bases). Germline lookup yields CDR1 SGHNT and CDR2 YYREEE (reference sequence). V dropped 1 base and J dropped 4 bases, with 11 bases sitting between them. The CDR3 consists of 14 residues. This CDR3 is CASSLLVGGTEAFF. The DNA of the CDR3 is TGTGCCAGCAGCTTGTTGGTAGGGGGCACTGAAGCTTTCTTT.

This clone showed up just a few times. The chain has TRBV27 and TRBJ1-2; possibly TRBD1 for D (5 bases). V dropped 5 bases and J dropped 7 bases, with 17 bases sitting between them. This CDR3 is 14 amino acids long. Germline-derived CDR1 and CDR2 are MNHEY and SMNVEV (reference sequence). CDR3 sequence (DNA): TGTGCCAGCAGTCACGACCCGGAGGGACCTGGCTACACCTTC. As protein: CASSHDPEGPGYTF.

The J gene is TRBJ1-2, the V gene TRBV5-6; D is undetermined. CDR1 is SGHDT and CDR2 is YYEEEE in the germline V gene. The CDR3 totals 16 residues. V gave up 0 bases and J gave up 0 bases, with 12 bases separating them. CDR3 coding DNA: TGTGCCAGCAGCTTGGAGTCCTCGGCTTCTAACTATGGCTACACCTTC. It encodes CASSLESSASNYGYTF.

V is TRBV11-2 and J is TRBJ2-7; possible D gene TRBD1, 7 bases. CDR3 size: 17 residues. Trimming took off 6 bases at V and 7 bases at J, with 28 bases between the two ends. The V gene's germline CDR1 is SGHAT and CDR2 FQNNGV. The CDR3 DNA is TGTGCCAGCAGGGGGGCCCGCGGGGACAGAGAGACTACGGAGCAGTACTTC. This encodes CASRGARGDRETTEQYF.